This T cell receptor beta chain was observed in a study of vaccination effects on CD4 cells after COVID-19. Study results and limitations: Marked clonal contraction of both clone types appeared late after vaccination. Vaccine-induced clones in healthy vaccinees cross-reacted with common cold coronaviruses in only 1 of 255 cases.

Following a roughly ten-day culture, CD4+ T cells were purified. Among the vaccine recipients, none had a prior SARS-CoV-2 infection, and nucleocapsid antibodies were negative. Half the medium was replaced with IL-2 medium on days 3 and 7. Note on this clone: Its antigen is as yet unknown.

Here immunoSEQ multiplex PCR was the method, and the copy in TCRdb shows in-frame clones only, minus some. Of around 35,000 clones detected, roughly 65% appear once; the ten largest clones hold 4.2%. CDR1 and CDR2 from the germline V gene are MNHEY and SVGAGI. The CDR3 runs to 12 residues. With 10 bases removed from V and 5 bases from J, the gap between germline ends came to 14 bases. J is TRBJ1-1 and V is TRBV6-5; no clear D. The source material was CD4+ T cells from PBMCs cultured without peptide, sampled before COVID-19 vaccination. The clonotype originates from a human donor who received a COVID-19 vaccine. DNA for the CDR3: TGTGCCACGGTGGGATGGGAAACTGAAGCTTTCTTT. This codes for CATVGWETEAFF.